This T cell receptor beta chain was captured by sequencing in a study of blood T cell repertoires in COVID-19. Study summary: Acute and convalescent COVID-19 samples came from the United States, Italy and Spain.

Repertoires were generated with immunoSEQ multiplex PCR, while TCRdb's copy carries only in-frame clones and drops some. The top ten clones hold around 1.8% of a sample with 250,000 or so clones, 70% to 90% of them seen once. V lost 0 bases and J 0 bases, leaving 7 bases between the germline ends. Germline V gene data show CDR1 as SGHRS and CDR2 as YFSETQ. The CDR3 spans 14 residues. In Cohort 3, a recovered donor had either two negative PCRs, clearance, or symptom resolution. The TCR was taken from a woman in her fifties or sixties who had recovered from COVID-19. The sample consisted of PBMCs or T cells enriched from blood (not recorded which). V gene TRBV5-1 combines with J gene TRBJ2-7; D gene uncertain. The CDR3 region has the DNA TGCGCCAGCAGCTTGGGGCAGTTCTCCTACGAGCAGTACTTC. Amino acids: CASSLGQFSYEQYF. The variable domain in full, completed from reference TRBV5-1 and TRBJ2-7, reads KAGVTQTPRYLIKTRGQQVTLSCSPISGHRSVSWYQQTPGQGLQFLFEYFSETQRNKGNFPGRFSGRQFSNSRSEMNVSTLELGDSALYLCASSLGQFSYEQYFGPGTRLTVT.